These 5 T cell receptor beta chains share one sample of origin, sequenced in a study of Ad26.COV2.S vaccination and SARS-CoV-2 variants. Treatment described: over 15 received Ad26.COV2.S at low or high dose, single or two shots; about 5 received placebo; per-sample allocation not given. The samples date from day 63 after the first vaccine or placebo injection. Method: immunoSEQ multiplex PCR; TCRdb's copy keeps in-frame clones and lacks some. The sample carries about 370,000 clones, about nine tenths recorded once. The specimen comprised peripheral blood, sampled in a trial of Ad26.COV2.S vaccine versus placebo. These receptors originate from a person between 18 and 60 years old who received the Ad26.COV2.S COVID-19 vaccine or a placebo.

V usage is TRBV9 and J usage is TRBJ2-7; D tentatively fits TRBD1 or TRBD2 (6 bases each). CDR1 and CDR2 (germline): SGDLS, YYNGEE. The CDR3 totals 16 residues. V gave up 0 bases and J gave up 2 bases, with 15 bases separating them. CDR3 DNA sequence: TGTGCCAGCAGCGTAGGTTCTGGGGGCGGGACCTACGAGCAGTACTTC. Translated, it gives CASSVGSGGGTYEQYF.

The J gene is TRBJ1-1, the V gene TRBV29-1; D remains ambiguous. Germline CDR1 reads SQVTM; CDR2 reads ANQGSEA. The CDR3 runs 12 residues. Trimming stripped 1 base from V and 7 bases from J, with 10 bases between. The CDR3 sequence is CSVEGVADEAFF. In DNA, the CDR3 is TGCAGCGTTGAAGGGGTGGCTGATGAAGCTTTCTTT. The whole variable domain, filled in from reference TRBV29-1 and TRBJ1-1, reads SAVISQKPSRDICQRGTSLTIQCQVDSQVTMMFWYRQQPGQSLTLIATANQGSEATYESGFVIDKFPISRPNLTFSTLTVSNMSPEDSSIYLCSVEGVADEAFFGQGTRLTVV.

CDR3 sequence (DNA): TGTGCCATCAGTGAGGGACAGGCCTATAATTCACCCCTCCACTTT. The encoded protein is CAISEGQAYNSPLHF. This chain joins TRBV10-3 and TRBJ1-6, with 7 nucleotides matching TRBD1. With 2 bases clipped from V and 2 bases from J, the junction kept 0 bases outside the gene matches. Germline V gene lookup returns CDR1 ENHRY and CDR2 SYGVKD. The CDR3 is 15 residues long.

The chain has TRBV5-4 and TRBJ2-5; no clear D. This CDR3 region has 12 residues. Germline V gene lookup returns CDR1 SGHNT and CDR2 YYREEE (reference sequence). The V end lost 4 bases, the J end lost 4 bases, and 8 bases lay between the germline ends. In DNA, the CDR3 is TGTGCCAGCAGCAACTCTCTAGAGACCCAGTACTTC. It yields the protein CASSNSLETQYF.

The table lists this clone with a count of one. The chain joins TRBV29-1 to TRBJ2-1, with TRBD1 matching over 12 bases. Germline CDR1 SQVTM, CDR2 ANQGSEA. The CDR3 spans 14 residues. V lost 5 bases and J lost 10; bases outside the gene matches: 9. CDR3 protein: CSVRDRGRQREQFF. CDR3 DNA sequence: TGCAGCGTTAGGGACAGGGGGCGGCAAAGGGAGCAGTTCTTC.